A selection of T cell receptor beta chains follows, all from one sample in a study of blood T cell repertoires in COVID-19. TCRdb keeps only in-frame clones here, not all; method: immunoSEQ multiplex PCR. The sample yields roughly 230,000 clones, about 80% seen once. Sequenced material: peripheral blood. All receptors come from a woman between 50 and 59 years old with acute or convalescent COVID-19. Each CDR3 is given with its conserved first and last residue. A D gene is named only where the DNA matches it firmly. Only some rows state a clone size, as once, few, many or a class for expanded clones.

v_call: TRBV7-9; j_call: TRBJ2-2; clone_size: -; d_call: TRBD1; cdr3_aa: CASSLEGQGAGAGELFF; cdr3_nt: TGTGCCAGCAGCTTAGAGGGACAGGGGGCGGGGGCCGGGGAGCTGTTTTTT
v_call: TRBV7-2; j_call: TRBJ2-5; clone_size: -; d_call: -; cdr3_aa: CASSLRGVETQYF; cdr3_nt: TGTGCCAGCAGCTTACGAGGAGTAGAGACCCAGTACTTC
v_call: TRBV28; j_call: TRBJ2-7; clone_size: -; d_call: TRBD2; cdr3_aa: CASGSGLGDYEQYF; cdr3_nt: TGTGCCAGCGGCTCGGGACTAGGAGACTACGAGCAGTACTTC
v_call: TRBV9; j_call: TRBJ2-7; clone_size: few; d_call: TRBD1; cdr3_aa: CASNIDGTGTYEQYF; cdr3_nt: TGTGCCAGCAATATAGACGGGACAGGGACCTACGAGCAGTACTTC
v_call: TRBV24-1; j_call: TRBJ2-2; clone_size: -; d_call: TRBD1; cdr3_aa: CATSDFGAGGNTGELFF; cdr3_nt: TGTGCCACCAGTGATTTTGGGGCAGGGGGGAACACCGGGGAGCTGTTTTTT
v_call: TRBV2; j_call: TRBJ2-1; clone_size: -; d_call: TRBD2; cdr3_aa: CASTGPSGGPVPFF; cdr3_nt: TGTGCCAGCACCGGGCCTAGCGGGGGTCCTGTTCCGTTCTTC
v_call: TRBV4-2; j_call: TRBJ2-1; clone_size: -; d_call: TRBD2; cdr3_aa: CASSQDMAGLAGGEQFF; cdr3_nt: TGTGCCAGCAGCCAAGATATGGCGGGACTAGCGGGAGGTGAGCAGTTCTTC
v_call: TRBV5-4; j_call: TRBJ2-5; clone_size: -; d_call: TRBD2; cdr3_aa: CASSGTSGVWETQYF; cdr3_nt: TGTGCCAGCAGCGGGACTAGCGGGGTGTGGGAGACCCAGTACTTC
v_call: TRBV11-2; j_call: TRBJ2-1; clone_size: -; d_call: -; cdr3_aa: CASSLNGVYNEQFF; cdr3_nt: TGTGCCAGCAGCTTAAACGGGGTTTACAATGAGCAGTTCTTC
v_call: TRBV29-1; j_call: TRBJ2-2; clone_size: few; d_call: -; cdr3_aa: CSVGGQIANTGELFF; cdr3_nt: TGCAGCGTTGGAGGGCAGATCGCGAACACCGGGGAGCTGTTTTTT
v_call: TRBV5-1; j_call: TRBJ1-1; clone_size: -; d_call: -; cdr3_aa: CASSQGVNTEAFF; cdr3_nt: TGCGCCAGCAGCCAAGGGGTGAACACTGAAGCTTTCTTT
v_call: TRBV5-1; j_call: TRBJ2-7; clone_size: -; d_call: TRBD1; cdr3_aa: CASRTGGASYEQYF; cdr3_nt: TGCGCCAGCAGGACAGGGGGCGCATCCTACGAGCAGTACTTC
v_call: TRBV10-3; j_call: TRBJ2-5; clone_size: -; d_call: TRBD1; cdr3_aa: CAISEEGQLEETQYF; cdr3_nt: TGTGCCATCAGTGAGGAGGGACAGCTGGAGGAGACCCAGTACTTC
v_call: TRBV5-6; j_call: TRBJ1-2; clone_size: once; d_call: TRBD1; cdr3_aa: CASSFGTVSNYGYTF; cdr3_nt: TGTGCCAGCAGCTTTGGGACAGTTTCTAACTATGGCTACACCTTC
v_call: TRBV7-2; j_call: TRBJ1-2; clone_size: once; d_call: -; cdr3_aa: CASGSTGLIGYTF; cdr3_nt: TGTGCCAGCGGGTCTACAGGGCTTATCGGCTACACCTTC
v_call: TRBV28; j_call: TRBJ2-7; clone_size: -; d_call: -; cdr3_aa: CASSLLGGSLIYEQYF; cdr3_nt: TGTGCCAGCAGTTTACTGGGGGGATCCCTTATCTACGAGCAGTACTTC
v_call: TRBV4-1; j_call: TRBJ1-6; clone_size: -; d_call: -; cdr3_aa: CASSQDSYEVSPLHF; cdr3_nt: TGCGCCAGCAGCCAAGATTCTTACGAGGTTTCACCCCTCCACTTT
v_call: TRBV11-2; j_call: TRBJ2-7; clone_size: -; d_call: -; cdr3_aa: CASSFEGRYYEQYF; cdr3_nt: TGTGCCAGCAGCTTTGAAGGCAGGTACTACGAGCAGTACTTC
v_call: TRBV19; j_call: TRBJ1-5; clone_size: -; d_call: TRBD1; cdr3_aa: CASTPRTGGSNSNQPQHF; cdr3_nt: TGTGCCAGTACTCCTCGGACAGGGGGCTCGAATAGCAATCAGCCCCAGCATTTT
v_call: TRBV14; j_call: TRBJ2-1; clone_size: -; d_call: TRBD1; cdr3_aa: CASSLRTGFYNEQFF; cdr3_nt: TGTGCCAGCAGCCTGAGGACAGGGTTCTACAATGAGCAGTTCTTC
v_call: TRBV28; j_call: TRBJ1-4; clone_size: -; d_call: TRBD1; cdr3_aa: CASSPTGGFKTNEKLFF; cdr3_nt: TGTGCCAGCAGTCCGACAGGGGGATTTAAAACTAATGAAAAACTGTTTTTT
v_call: TRBV3-1/TRBV3-2; j_call: TRBJ1-2; clone_size: few; d_call: -; cdr3_aa: CASSQAVIGANYGYTF; cdr3_nt: TGTGCCAGCAGCCAAGCTGTAATAGGAGCTAACTATGGCTACACCTTC
v_call: TRBV6-6; j_call: TRBJ1-4; clone_size: -; d_call: -; cdr3_aa: CASSYSADLNEKLFF; cdr3_nt: TGTGCCAGCAGTTACTCGGCAGATCTTAATGAAAAACTGTTTTTT
v_call: TRBV9; j_call: TRBJ2-3; clone_size: -; d_call: -; cdr3_aa: CASSPRDTATDTQYF; cdr3_nt: TGTGCCAGCAGCCCTCGGGACACGGCCACAGATACGCAGTATTTT
v_call: TRBV12-3/TRBV12-4; j_call: TRBJ1-5; clone_size: -; d_call: -; cdr3_aa: CASSLGEHQPQHF; cdr3_nt: TGTGCCAGCAGCCTGGGAGAACATCAGCCCCAGCATTTT
v_call: TRBV5-1; j_call: TRBJ2-1; clone_size: -; d_call: -; cdr3_aa: CASSLLGGPGEQFF; cdr3_nt: TGCGCCAGCAGCTTGCTGGGGGGGCCGGGTGAGCAGTTCTTC
v_call: TRBV2; j_call: TRBJ2-7; clone_size: -; d_call: TRBD2; cdr3_aa: CASEKAGGREQYF; cdr3_nt: TGTGCCAGCGAGAAAGCGGGGGGGCGTGAGCAGTACTTC
v_call: TRBV19; j_call: TRBJ2-3; clone_size: -; d_call: TRBD1; cdr3_aa: CASSIGNRGTDTQYF; cdr3_nt: TGTGCCAGTAGTATAGGGAACAGGGGGACAGATACGCAGTATTTT
v_call: TRBV7-8; j_call: TRBJ1-6; clone_size: -; d_call: -; cdr3_aa: CASSAKSGGFFPLHF; cdr3_nt: TGTGCCAGCAGCGCGAAATCGGGAGGTTTTTTCCCCCTCCACTTT
v_call: TRBV19; j_call: TRBJ2-5; clone_size: -; d_call: -; cdr3_aa: CASSIGGDQETQYF; cdr3_nt: TGTGCCAGTAGTATAGGCGGGGACCAAGAGACCCAGTACTTC
v_call: TRBV7-2; j_call: TRBJ1-3; clone_size: -; d_call: -; cdr3_aa: CASSPPNSGNTIYF; cdr3_nt: TGTGCCAGCAGCCCGCCTAACTCTGGAAACACCATATATTTT
v_call: TRBV3-1/TRBV3-2; j_call: TRBJ2-1; clone_size: few; d_call: TRBD2; cdr3_aa: CASSGGPTYNEQFF; cdr3_nt: TGTGCCAGCTCGGGGGGGCCTACCTACAATGAGCAGTTCTTC
v_call: TRBV4-1; j_call: TRBJ1-4; clone_size: -; d_call: -; cdr3_aa: CASSQDPGRDNEKLFF; cdr3_nt: TGCGCCAGCAGCCAAGACCCCGGCAGGGATAATGAAAAACTGTTTTTT
v_call: TRBV3-1/TRBV3-2; j_call: TRBJ1-2; clone_size: -; d_call: TRBD1; cdr3_aa: CASSQTDRASGYTF; cdr3_nt: TGTGCCAGCAGCCAAACAGACAGGGCCTCTGGCTACACCTTC
v_call: TRBV12-5; j_call: TRBJ1-3; clone_size: -; d_call: -; cdr3_aa: CASGLVQFPGPGNTIYF; cdr3_nt: TGTGCTAGTGGTTTGGTACAATTTCCAGGTCCTGGAAACACCATATATTTT
v_call: TRBV7-3; j_call: TRBJ2-3; clone_size: few; d_call: TRBD2; cdr3_aa: CASSSGAGGLGTDTQYF; cdr3_nt: TGTGCCAGCAGCTCCGGAGCGGGGGGCCTTGGCACAGATACGCAGTATTTT
v_call: TRBV5-1; j_call: TRBJ2-2; clone_size: few; d_call: -; cdr3_aa: CASSLAAGWGTGELFF; cdr3_nt: TGCGCCAGCAGCTTGGCGGCAGGGTGGGGCACCGGGGAGCTGTTTTTT
v_call: TRBV3-1/TRBV3-2; j_call: TRBJ1-5; clone_size: -; d_call: -; cdr3_aa: CASSQGDQPQHF; cdr3_nt: TGTGCCAGCAGCCAAGGAGATCAGCCCCAGCATTTT
v_call: TRBV7-3; j_call: TRBJ2-1; clone_size: once; d_call: TRBD2; cdr3_aa: CASSLRAGGVYNEQFF; cdr3_nt: TGTGCCAGCAGCCTCCGCGCCGGGGGGGTCTACAATGAGCAGTTCTTC
v_call: TRBV24-1; j_call: TRBJ2-5; clone_size: -; d_call: -; cdr3_aa: CATSDQPATSSRETQYF; cdr3_nt: TGTGCCACCAGTGACCAACCCGCGACTAGTTCTCGAGAGACCCAGTACTTC
v_call: TRBV7-8; j_call: TRBJ1-1; clone_size: -; d_call: -; cdr3_aa: CASSLNRQAPEAFF; cdr3_nt: TGTGCCAGCAGCTTAAACAGACAGGCCCCTGAAGCTTTCTTT
v_call: TRBV12-3/TRBV12-4; j_call: TRBJ2-7; clone_size: -; d_call: TRBD1; cdr3_aa: CASSPDRVAEQYF; cdr3_nt: TGTGCCAGCAGCCCCGACAGGGTCGCCGAGCAGTACTTC
v_call: TRBV5-1; j_call: TRBJ1-2; clone_size: -; d_call: TRBD1; cdr3_aa: CASSLGQGRYGYTF; cdr3_nt: TGCGCCAGCAGTCTGGGACAGGGGCGATATGGCTACACCTTC
v_call: TRBV3-1/TRBV3-2; j_call: TRBJ1-3; clone_size: -; d_call: -; cdr3_aa: CASSQGGIAGNTIYF; cdr3_nt: TGTGCCAGCAGCCAGGGGGGGATAGCTGGAAACACCATATATTTT
v_call: TRBV30; j_call: TRBJ1-5; clone_size: -; d_call: TRBD1; cdr3_aa: CAWNRGNSNQPQHF; cdr3_nt: TGTGCCTGGAACAGGGGGAATAGCAATCAGCCCCAGCATTTT
v_call: TRBV7-9; j_call: TRBJ1-6; clone_size: -; d_call: -; cdr3_aa: CASSLAQYNSPLHF; cdr3_nt: TGTGCCAGCAGCTTAGCTCAGTATAATTCACCCCTCCACTTT
v_call: TRBV5-4; j_call: TRBJ2-2; clone_size: -; d_call: TRBD2; cdr3_aa: CASSPRGLAGGNGGELFF; cdr3_nt: TGTGCCAGCAGCCCACGGGGGCTAGCGGGGGGAAATGGCGGGGAGCTGTTTTTT
v_call: TRBV12-3/TRBV12-4; j_call: TRBJ2-3; clone_size: -; d_call: -; cdr3_aa: CASSFLSADTQYF; cdr3_nt: TGTGCCAGCAGTTTCCTCTCGGCAGATACGCAGTATTTT
v_call: TRBV7-9; j_call: TRBJ2-2; clone_size: -; d_call: TRBD2; cdr3_aa: CASSPTAGTTGELFF; cdr3_nt: TGTGCCAGCAGCCCAACAGCGGGGACCACCGGGGAGCTGTTTTTT
v_call: TRBV11-2; j_call: TRBJ1-1; clone_size: -; d_call: -; cdr3_aa: CASSLGAAMNTEAFF; cdr3_nt: TGTGCCAGCAGCTTAGGGGCAGCTATGAACACTGAAGCTTTCTTT